This T cell receptor beta chain was sequenced in a study of tumor and adjacent non-tumor tissue in lung cancer. Study at large: There were 12 adenocarcinoma, a couple of squamous cell carcinoma and 1 small cell lung cancer cases. Samples averaged about 4.17 million productive TCRbeta reads each.

This clonotype was recorded once. The junction and the germline gene differ at one end; a read error may be behind it. RNA was extracted from bulk tissue without any cell sorting. More than 3 cm separated this lung sample from the edge of the tumor. In germline, CDR1 is MDHEN, CDR2 SYDVKM. The CDR3 consists of 13 residues. TCRbeta libraries were built with three rounds of nested PCR, modified from ARM-PCR. TCRdb reprocessed the multiplex PCR reads via MiXCR and lists one record per CDR3 protein. The table includes more than 55,000 distinct CDR3 sequences, 76% detected once. This receptor was obtained from a man between 60 and 75 years old with non-small cell lung cancer. Sequencing was done on a sample of distant non-tumor lung tissue. The chain is built from TRBV28 and TRBJ2-3; D call uncertain. As DNA, the CDR3 is TGTGTCAGCAGTCCCCTCCTAGGTGATACGCAGTATTTT. It yields the protein CVSSPLLGDTQYF.